The following is a T cell receptor beta chain sequence with its context. The sample is drawn from a study of identical twins. TCRdb used MiXCR to reprocess the 5' RACE reads, holding one entry per CDR3 protein. This sample has over 550,000 distinct CDR3 sequences, with around 7.4% found just once. Looked up from germline, CDR1 is ENHRY and CDR2 is SYGVKD. V trimming: 5 bases; J trimming: 7 bases; junction bases outside the gene matches: 9. CDR3 length equals 15 residues. The data also belong to a second study, concerning yellow fever vaccine responses in identical twins.

The sequenced sample was PBMCs. The clonotype originates from a woman younger than 35 in good health. The chain couples TRBV10-3 to TRBJ2-1; 9 bases agree with TRBD2. For the CDR3, the DNA is TGTGCCATCAGTTTTAGCGGGAGCCCGGGGAATGAGCAGTTCTTC. Its translation is CAISFSGSPGNEQFF.